These T cell receptor beta chains were read from a single sample in a study of blood T cell repertoires in COVID-19. The data were produced by immunoSEQ multiplex PCR, yet TCRdb's version contains in-frame clones alone and is incomplete. The data hold around 150,000 clones, with just over 90% observed a single time. Sequenced material: peripheral blood. Source of these receptors: a man aged 18 to 35 with acute or convalescent COVID-19. CDR3s include the opening cysteine and the closing phenylalanine or tryptophan. Fields, in order: V gene, J gene, clone size, D gene, CDR3 protein, CDR3 DNA. A D gene is named only where the DNA matches it firmly. Only some rows state a clone size, as once, few, many or a class for expanded clones.

V gene: TRBV7-2
J gene: TRBJ1-5
clone size: -
D gene: TRBD1
CDR3 protein: CASSSTGDQPQHF
CDR3 DNA: TGTGCCAGCAGCTCAACAGGGGATCAGCCCCAGCATTTT

V gene: TRBV5-1
J gene: TRBJ2-5
clone size: -
D gene: TRBD2
CDR3 protein: CASSVTLAGGRETQYF
CDR3 DNA: TGCGCCAGCAGCGTTACTCTAGCGGGAGGGAGGGAGACCCAGTACTTC

V gene: TRBV5-1
J gene: TRBJ1-1
clone size: -
D gene: -
CDR3 protein: CASSRGQSNTEAFF
CDR3 DNA: TGCGCCAGCAGTAGAGGACAGTCGAACACTGAAGCTTTCTTT

V gene: TRBV9
J gene: TRBJ2-1
clone size: -
D gene: TRBD2
CDR3 protein: CASSDGASGANEQFF
CDR3 DNA: TGTGCCAGCAGCGACGGGGCTAGCGGGGCCAATGAGCAGTTCTTC

V gene: TRBV5-1
J gene: TRBJ1-4
clone size: few
D gene: -
CDR3 protein: CASSFGGLTNEKLFF
CDR3 DNA: TGCGCCAGCAGCTTTGGGGGGTTAACTAATGAAAAACTGTTTTTT

V gene: TRBV6-5
J gene: TRBJ1-2
clone size: -
D gene: -
CDR3 protein: CASNSAGYGYTF
CDR3 DNA: TGTGCCAGCAACTCCGCAGGCTATGGCTACACCTTC

V gene: TRBV14
J gene: TRBJ1-2
clone size: -
D gene: -
CDR3 protein: CASSQEGINTRGYTF
CDR3 DNA: TGTGCCAGCAGCCAAGAAGGCATCAACACCAGGGGCTACACCTTC

V gene: TRBV20-1
J gene: TRBJ1-4
clone size: -
D gene: -
CDR3 protein: CSASLGGNEKLFF
CDR3 DNA: TGCAGTGCTAGTCTGGGGGGGAATGAAAAACTGTTTTTT

V gene: TRBV6-4
J gene: TRBJ1-6
clone size: -
D gene: -
CDR3 protein: CATPKRGSPLHF
CDR3 DNA: TGTGCCACTCCCAAGCGGGGTTCACCCCTCCACTTT

V gene: TRBV6-5
J gene: TRBJ1-1
clone size: once
D gene: TRBD1
CDR3 protein: CASSYKQGAGTEAFF
CDR3 DNA: TGTGCCAGCAGTTACAAGCAGGGGGCGGGCACTGAAGCTTTCTTT

V gene: TRBV19
J gene: TRBJ2-5
clone size: -
D gene: -
CDR3 protein: CATHSGARRETQYF
CDR3 DNA: TGTGCCACCCATTCAGGGGCGCGGCGGGAGACCCAGTACTTC

V gene: TRBV10-1
J gene: TRBJ2-7
clone size: -
D gene: -
CDR3 protein: CASMGQGTYEQYF
CDR3 DNA: TGCGCCAGCATGGGGCAGGGAACCTACGAGCAGTACTTC

V gene: TRBV28
J gene: TRBJ1-5
clone size: -
D gene: TRBD1
CDR3 protein: CASSWVGTGSNQPQHF
CDR3 DNA: TGTGCCAGCAGTTGGGTGGGGACAGGGTCTAATCAGCCCCAGCATTTT

V gene: TRBV18
J gene: TRBJ2-1
clone size: -
D gene: TRBD1
CDR3 protein: CASSPNDRGLTNEQFF
CDR3 DNA: TGTGCCAGCTCACCAAATGACAGGGGATTGACCAATGAGCAGTTCTTC

V gene: TRBV27
J gene: TRBJ1-1
clone size: -
D gene: -
CDR3 protein: CASSFGEDTEAFF
CDR3 DNA: TGTGCCAGCAGTTTCGGGGAGGACACTGAAGCTTTCTTT

V gene: TRBV7-8
J gene: TRBJ2-1
clone size: -
D gene: TRBD2
CDR3 protein: CASRGLAGHNEQFF
CDR3 DNA: TGTGCCAGCAGGGGACTAGCGGGGCACAATGAGCAGTTCTTC

V gene: TRBV6-2/TRBV6-3
J gene: TRBJ2-7
clone size: -
D gene: -
CDR3 protein: CASSYSPGLNYEQYF
CDR3 DNA: TGTGCCAGCAGTTACTCTCCGGGACTGAACTACGAGCAGTACTTC

V gene: TRBV27
J gene: TRBJ2-7
clone size: -
D gene: -
CDR3 protein: CASGSSYEQYF
CDR3 DNA: TGTGCCAGCGGTAGCTCCTACGAGCAGTACTTC

V gene: TRBV19
J gene: TRBJ1-1
clone size: -
D gene: TRBD1
CDR3 protein: CASSMGRGQTEAFF
CDR3 DNA: TGTGCCAGTAGTATGGGCAGGGGGCAAACTGAAGCTTTCTTT

V gene: TRBV5-1
J gene: TRBJ1-2
clone size: -
D gene: TRBD1
CDR3 protein: CASSLLTTGAYIYGYTF
CDR3 DNA: TGCGCCAGCAGCTTATTAACGACAGGGGCTTACATCTATGGCTACACCTTC

V gene: TRBV9
J gene: TRBJ2-5
clone size: -
D gene: TRBD1
CDR3 protein: CASSSSGDRVQETQYF
CDR3 DNA: TGTGCCAGCAGCTCCAGCGGGGACAGGGTCCAAGAGACCCAGTACTTC

V gene: TRBV27
J gene: TRBJ1-1
clone size: -
D gene: TRBD1
CDR3 protein: CASSPDRASTEAFF
CDR3 DNA: TGTGCCAGCAGTCCGGACAGGGCCTCCACTGAAGCTTTCTTT

V gene: TRBV24-1
J gene: TRBJ1-5
clone size: once
D gene: -
CDR3 protein: CATSAQGSNQPQHF
CDR3 DNA: TGTGCCACCAGTGCCCAGGGTAGCAATCAGCCCCAGCATTTT

V gene: TRBV6-5
J gene: TRBJ1-5
clone size: -
D gene: -
CDR3 protein: CASGGEGGTNQPQHF
CDR3 DNA: TGTGCCAGCGGGGGGGAAGGGGGGACCAATCAGCCCCAGCATTTT

V gene: TRBV2
J gene: TRBJ1-1
clone size: -
D gene: TRBD1
CDR3 protein: CASTEGGQLLTEAFF
CDR3 DNA: TGTGCCAGCACCGAGGGGGGACAGCTCCTCACTGAAGCTTTCTTT

V gene: TRBV27
J gene: TRBJ1-1
clone size: -
D gene: TRBD1
CDR3 protein: CASSLATGGVGAFF
CDR3 DNA: TGTGCCAGCAGTTTAGCGACAGGGGGGGTGGGAGCTTTCTTT

V gene: TRBV6-5
J gene: TRBJ2-1
clone size: once
D gene: TRBD2
CDR3 protein: CASSLSGSYNEQFF
CDR3 DNA: TGTGCCAGCAGTCTAAGCGGGAGCTACAATGAGCAGTTCTTC

V gene: TRBV27
J gene: TRBJ2-7
clone size: -
D gene: TRBD1
CDR3 protein: CASSFTRDRTHEQYF
CDR3 DNA: TGCGCCAGCAGTTTCACCCGGGACAGGACCCACGAGCAGTACTTC

V gene: TRBV5-1
J gene: TRBJ1-2
clone size: -
D gene: TRBD1
CDR3 protein: CASRQGTVNYGYTF
CDR3 DNA: TGCGCCAGCAGACAAGGGACAGTTAACTATGGCTACACCTTC

V gene: TRBV18
J gene: TRBJ2-1
clone size: -
D gene: -
CDR3 protein: CASSGSGYNEQFF
CDR3 DNA: TGTGCCAGCTCAGGATCAGGCTACAATGAGCAGTTCTTC

V gene: TRBV20-1
J gene: TRBJ1-3
clone size: -
D gene: -
CDR3 protein: CSARDRNTIYF
CDR3 DNA: TGCAGTGCACGGGATAGAAACACCATATATTTT

V gene: TRBV4-2
J gene: TRBJ2-2
clone size: -
D gene: -
CDR3 protein: CASSQIAGAGTGELFF
CDR3 DNA: TGTGCCAGCAGCCAAATAGCAGGGGCTGGCACCGGGGAGCTGTTTTTT

V gene: TRBV3-1/TRBV3-2
J gene: TRBJ1-2
clone size: -
D gene: -
CDR3 protein: CASSQGGYYGYTF
CDR3 DNA: TGTGCCAGCAGCCAGGGGGGTTACTATGGCTACACCTTC

V gene: TRBV27
J gene: TRBJ2-2
clone size: -
D gene: -
CDR3 protein: CATRRAGIGELFF
CDR3 DNA: TGTGCCACCAGGAGGGCGGGGATCGGGGAGCTGTTTTTT

V gene: TRBV2
J gene: TRBJ2-2
clone size: -
D gene: -
CDR3 protein: CASSYLGGTNTGELFF
CDR3 DNA: TGTGCCAGCAGTTACCTCGGGGGTACGAACACCGGGGAGCTGTTTTTT

V gene: TRBV24-1
J gene: TRBJ2-2
clone size: -
D gene: -
CDR3 protein: CATSAAGSTGELFF
CDR3 DNA: TGTGCCACCAGTGCGGCGGGGAGCACCGGGGAGCTGTTTTTT

V gene: TRBV30
J gene: TRBJ1-3
clone size: -
D gene: -
CDR3 protein: CAWSRTANSGNTIYF
CDR3 DNA: TGTGCCTGGAGTCGGACAGCCAACTCTGGAAACACCATATATTTT

V gene: TRBV7-2
J gene: TRBJ2-7
clone size: -
D gene: TRBD2
CDR3 protein: CASSPRTSGGFYEQYF
CDR3 DNA: TGTGCCAGCAGCCCCCGGACTAGCGGGGGCTTCTACGAGCAGTACTTC

V gene: TRBV9
J gene: TRBJ1-2
clone size: -
D gene: -
CDR3 protein: CASSAQGNNYGYTF
CDR3 DNA: TGTGCCAGCAGCGCTCAGGGAAATAACTATGGCTACACCTTC

V gene: TRBV2
J gene: TRBJ1-3
clone size: once
D gene: -
CDR3 protein: CASSDPGRASGNTIYF
CDR3 DNA: TGTGCCAGCAGTGATCCAGGGAGGGCCTCGGGAAACACCATATATTTT

V gene: TRBV9
J gene: TRBJ1-1
clone size: -
D gene: -
CDR3 protein: CASSAHTTESEAFF
CDR3 DNA: TGTGCCAGCAGCGCCCACACGACAGAATCTGAAGCTTTCTTT

V gene: TRBV25-1
J gene: TRBJ1-4
clone size: -
D gene: TRBD1
CDR3 protein: CASSEYDPGTGEKLFF
CDR3 DNA: TGTGCCAGCAGTGAATATGACCCCGGGACAGGTGAAAAACTGTTTTTT

V gene: TRBV5-1
J gene: TRBJ1-2
clone size: -
D gene: -
CDR3 protein: CASSLFEGAAASNYGYTF
CDR3 DNA: TGCGCCAGCAGCTTGTTTGAAGGGGCCGCTGCCTCCAACTATGGCTACACCTTC

V gene: TRBV20-1
J gene: TRBJ2-3
clone size: once
D gene: -
CDR3 protein: CSARGLYTQYF
CDR3 DNA: TGCAGTGCTCGGGGTCTTTATACGCAGTATTTT

V gene: TRBV7-9
J gene: TRBJ1-2
clone size: few
D gene: -
CDR3 protein: CASSSTGGTPDDYGYTF
CDR3 DNA: TGTGCCAGCAGCTCGACGGGGGGGACCCCTGATGATTATGGCTACACCTTC

V gene: TRBV12-5
J gene: TRBJ2-7
clone size: -
D gene: -
CDR3 protein: CASGLKQGGGYEQYF
CDR3 DNA: TGTGCTAGTGGTTTGAAGCAGGGAGGAGGCTACGAGCAGTACTTC

V gene: TRBV30
J gene: TRBJ2-1
clone size: -
D gene: -
CDR3 protein: CAWSVWISGNEQFF
CDR3 DNA: TGTGCCTGGAGTGTATGGATTAGCGGCAATGAGCAGTTCTTC

V gene: TRBV9
J gene: TRBJ2-7
clone size: -
D gene: TRBD2
CDR3 protein: CASSVGRTSGYEQYF
CDR3 DNA: TGTGCCAGCAGCGTGGGGAGGACTAGTGGGTACGAGCAGTACTTC

V gene: TRBV7-9
J gene: TRBJ2-7
clone size: once
D gene: TRBD2
CDR3 protein: CASRFSGSYEQYF
CDR3 DNA: TGTGCCAGCAGGTTTAGCGGGAGCTACGAGCAGTACTTC

V gene: TRBV9
J gene: TRBJ1-1
clone size: -
D gene: -
CDR3 protein: CASSVVTDTEAFF
CDR3 DNA: TGTGCCAGCAGCGTAGTCACAGACACTGAAGCTTTCTTT

V gene: TRBV10-1
J gene: TRBJ1-1
clone size: -
D gene: -
CDR3 protein: CASRAGTMNTEAFF
CDR3 DNA: TGCGCCAGCAGGGCCGGGACAATGAACACTGAAGCTTTCTTT

V gene: TRBV19
J gene: TRBJ1-1
clone size: -
D gene: TRBD1
CDR3 protein: CASSTEQGAITEAFF
CDR3 DNA: TGTGCCAGTAGTACCGAACAGGGGGCTATCACTGAAGCTTTCTTT

V gene: TRBV19
J gene: TRBJ2-2
clone size: -
D gene: -
CDR3 protein: CASSIGRETGELFF
CDR3 DNA: TGTGCCAGTAGTATAGGACGGGAGACCGGGGAGCTGTTTTTT